These 10 T cell receptor beta chains share one sample of origin, sequenced in a study of T cells in Graves' hyperthyroidism and ophthalmopathy. RNA transcripts gave rise to amplified TCR beta CDR3 regions. The study used the HTBI primer set for a first-round RT-PCR of the TCR CDR3. Each CDR3 protein gets one entry after TCRdb re-called the multiplex PCR reads with MiXCR. Here the sample spans 460,000 or so distinct CDR3 sequences, approximately 15% being singletons. The sample was blood. All receptors derive from a woman under 30 with Graves' hyperthyroidism.

This clonotype was observed a handful of times. CDR3 sequence reads: CASRGLGSYNEQFF. In nucleotides, the CDR3 is TGTGCCAGCAGGGGACTAGGGTCCTACAATGAGCAGTTCTTC. The chain is built from TRBV27 and TRBJ2-1; 8 nucleotides agree with TRBD2. Germline assignment: CDR1 MNHEY and CDR2 SMNVEV (reference sequence). The V segment lost 6 bases and the J segment 1 base; nucleotides outside the gene matches: 2. CDR3 length equals 14 residues.

The sample holds many counts of this clonotype. This chain joins TRBV6-1 and TRBJ2-7; TRBD2 agrees at 15 bases. The V gene's germline CDR1 is MNHNS and CDR2 SASEGT. After removal of 3 bases from V and 2 bases from J, the junction contained 8 bases not matched to a gene. The CDR3 covers 18 residues. This chain's CDR3 is CASSDGGTSGRFTYEQYV. The DNA of the CDR3 is TGTGCCAGCAGTGACGGCGGGACTAGCGGGAGGTTTACCTACGAGCAGTACGTC.

The J gene is TRBJ2-2, the V gene TRBV7-9; perhaps D is TRBD1 or TRBD2 (5 bases each). Trimming took off 3 bases at V and 4 bases at J, with 12 bases between the two ends. The CDR3 sequence is 15 residues long. Germline V gives CDR1 SEHNR, CDR2 FQNEAQ (reference sequence). In nucleotides, the CDR3 is TGTGCCAGCAGCTTGAGGGGTCAGGTCACCGGGGAGCTGTTTTTT. Translation gives CASSLRGQVTGELFF. Based on the CDR3 plus reference TRBV7-9 and TRBJ2-2, the full variable domain is DTGVSQNPRHKITKRGQNVTFRCDPISEHNRLYWYRQTLGQGPEFLTYFQNEAQLEKSRLLSDRFSAERPKGSFSTLEIQRTEQGDSAMYLCASSLRGQVTGELFFGEGSRLTVL.

This clonotype occurred a few times. The CDR3 loop is CASSLEAGWNTDTQYF. The DNA for the CDR3 is TGTGCCAGCAGTTTAGAGGCGGGGTGGAACACAGATACGCAGTATTTT. The chain employs TRBV12-3 or TRBV12-4 and TRBJ2-3; tentative D call: TRBD2 (6 bases). With 1 base removed from V and 2 bases from J, the gap between germline ends came to 13 bases. The CDR3 extends over 16 amino acids.

Many counts were recorded for this clonotype. This rearrangement joins TRBV18 to TRBJ1-1, with D possibly TRBD1 on 6 matching bases. Between the trimmed V and J ends, which lost 3 bases and 1 base, there was a span of 9 bases. The CDR3 loop spans 14 amino acids. Germline V gives CDR1 KGHSH, CDR2 LQKENI. Here the CDR3 DNA reads TGTGCCAGCTCACCTACACAGGGGAACACTGAAGCTTTCTTT. It specifies CASSPTQGNTEAFF. Together with reference TRBV18 and TRBJ1-1, the CDR3 gives the full variable domain: NAGVMQNPRHLVRRRGQEARLRCSPMKGHSHVYWYRQLPEEGLKFMVYLQKENIIDESGMPKERFSAEFPKEGPSILRIQQVVRGDSAAYFCASSPTQGNTEAFFGQGTRLTVV.

This clonotype occurred many times. The chain couples TRBV13 to TRBJ2-7, with 8 bases matching TRBD2. Germline V CDR1 and CDR2: PRHDT, FYEKMQ (reference sequence). Trimming cost V 4 bases and J 3 bases; bases outside gene matches: 8. This CDR3 contains 15 residues. The DNA for the CDR3 is TGTGCCAGCAGCTATCGGACTAGCCAAGGCTACGAGCAGTACTTC. Protein: CASSYRTSQGYEQYF.

This chain uses TRBV5-1 with TRBJ2-3; possible D gene TRBD2, 5 bases. V lost 7 bases to trimming and J lost 1 base, with 13 bases between them. Germline assignment: CDR1 SGHRS and CDR2 YFSETQ. This CDR3 region has 14 residues. CDR3 bases: TGCGCCAGCGAACTAATTAGCGGCACAGATACGCAGTATTTT. As protein: CASELISGTDTQYF.

As concerns this clonotype: A much larger clone is a single base away; this may be a read error. The chain employs TRBV18 and TRBJ2-5; D may be TRBD2 (6 bases). CDR1 is KGHSH and CDR2 is LQKENI in the germline V gene. The CDR3 spans 14 residues. DNA of the CDR3: TGTGCCAACTCACTGGGACTGCCCGAAGAGACCCAGTACTTC. It codes for CANSLGLPEETQYF.

This clonotype was picked up many times. The V call is TRBV9, the J call TRBJ2-3, with 7 bases identical to TRBD2. The CDR3 runs to 14 residues. V lost 4 bases, J lost 2 bases, and 4 bases stayed unmatched. CDR1 and CDR2 from the germline V gene are SGDLS and YYNGEE. DNA of the CDR3: TGTGCCAGCAGCACGGGGACTACCACAGATACGCAGTATTTT. Translated: CASSTGTTTDTQYF.

This clonotype was observed a few times. This sequence joins TRBV12-3 or TRBV12-4 and TRBJ2-6; 8 bases agree with TRBD1. V trimming: 6 bases; J trimming: 0 bases; junction bases outside the gene matches: 1. CDR3 length equals 15 residues. This CDR3 reads CASRTGDSGANVLTF. CDR3 nucleotides: TGTGCCAGCAGGACAGGGGACTCTGGGGCCAACGTCCTGACTTTC.